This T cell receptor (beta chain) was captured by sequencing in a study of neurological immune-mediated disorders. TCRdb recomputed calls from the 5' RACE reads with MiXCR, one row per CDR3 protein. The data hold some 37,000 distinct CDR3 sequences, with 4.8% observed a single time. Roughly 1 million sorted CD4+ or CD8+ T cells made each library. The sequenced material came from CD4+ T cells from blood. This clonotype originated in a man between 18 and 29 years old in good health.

The DNA of the CDR3 is TGTGCCAGCAGCTTACGCGCGGGAGGTTCCTATGGCTACACCTTC. It yields the protein CASSLRAGGSYGYTF. The chain links TRBV7-9 to TRBJ1-2; D not resolved. Deletions cut 2 bases from V and 4 bases from J, with 14 bases between. Germline-derived CDR1 and CDR2 are SEHNR and FQNEAQ (reference sequence). This CDR3 spans 15 amino acids. The full variable domain, rest sourced from reference TRBV7-9 and TRBJ1-2, is DTGVSQNPRHKITKRGQNVTFRCDPISEHNRLYWYRQTLGQGPEFLTYFQNEAQLEKSRLLSDRFSAERPKGSFSTLEIQRTEQGDSAMYLCASSLRAGGSYGYTFGSGTRLTVV.